This T cell receptor beta chain is drawn from a study of breast tumors, draining lymph nodes, adjacent tissues. This clonotype was recorded at least ten times. CDR3 size: 14 residues. The ends were cut back, 5 bases at V and 5 bases at J, with 16 bases in the middle. Germline values: CDR1 LNHNV, CDR2 YYDKDF (reference sequence). MiXCR, applied by TCRdb to the multiplex PCR reads, yields one record per CDR3 protein. Of tens of thousands of distinct CDR3 sequences in the sample, under 25% were seen once. The receptor was isolated from a female donor with breast cancer. Some clones in this sample may be carry-over from other donors' samples. The sequencing input was breast tumor tissue. The gene calls are TRBV15 and TRBJ2-7; D might be TRBD1 (6 bases). CDR3 residues: CATSEDRDNHEQYF. The CDR3 coding sequence is TGTGCCACCAGCGAAGATAGGGACAACCACGAGCAGTACTTC. Variable domain in full (rest from reference TRBV15 and TRBJ2-7): DAMVIQNPRYQVTQFGKPVTLSCSQTLNHNVMYWYQQKSSQAPKLLFHYYDKDFNNEADTPDNFQSRRPNTSFCFLDIRSPGLGDTAMYLCATSEDRDNHEQYFGPGTRLTVT.